This T cell receptor beta chain was captured by sequencing in a study of CD8 T cells in ankylosing spondylitis. Study-wide findings and caveats: Reportedly, matched ankylosing spondylitis synovial fluid was significantly enriched for disease-linked clones. One TCR beta motif, made up of roughly eight highly homologous variants, appeared characteristic of ankylosing spondylitis blood.

This clonotype has just a few counts. Antigen: not known. Germline V gives CDR1 SGHRS, CDR2 YFSETQ. Trimming took off 3 bases at V and 1 base at J, with 14 bases between the two ends. The length of the CDR3 is 16 residues. The TCR beta libraries were generated through quantitative 5'-RACE incorporating molecular barcodes. TCRdb re-derived calls from the 5' RACE reads in MiXCR, one entry per CDR3 protein. The sample lists 130,000 or so distinct CDR3 sequences, approximately 17% seen once, with roughly a third in the top ten. This clonotype was sampled from a male donor with ankylosing spondylitis. The sample taken for sequencing was blood, either unsorted or a sorted T cell fraction (not recorded which). J is TRBJ2-1 and V is TRBV5-1; the D is unclear. The CDR3 DNA is TGCGCCAGCAGCTCCGGACCCGCGAGATCCTACAATGAGCAGTTCTTC. Protein product: CASSSGPARSYNEQFF.